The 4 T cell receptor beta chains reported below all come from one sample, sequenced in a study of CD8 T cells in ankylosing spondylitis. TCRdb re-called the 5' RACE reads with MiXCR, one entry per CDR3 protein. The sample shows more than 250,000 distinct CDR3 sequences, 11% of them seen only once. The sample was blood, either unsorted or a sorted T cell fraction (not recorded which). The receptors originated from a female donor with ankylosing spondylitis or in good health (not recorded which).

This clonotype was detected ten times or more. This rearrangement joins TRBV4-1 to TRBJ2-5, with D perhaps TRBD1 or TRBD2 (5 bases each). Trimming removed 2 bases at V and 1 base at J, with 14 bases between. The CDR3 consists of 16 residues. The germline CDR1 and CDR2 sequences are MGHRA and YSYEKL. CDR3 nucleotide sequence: TGCGCCAGCAGCCAACAACATCTGGGACGCCAAGAGACCCAGTACTTC. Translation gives CASSQQHLGRQETQYF.

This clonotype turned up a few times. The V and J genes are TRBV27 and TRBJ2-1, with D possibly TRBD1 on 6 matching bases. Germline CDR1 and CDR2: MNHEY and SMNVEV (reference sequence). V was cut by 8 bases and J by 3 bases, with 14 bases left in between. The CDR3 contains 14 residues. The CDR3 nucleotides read TGTGCCAGCTCGGACAGCTCGAGCTACAATGAGCAGTTCTTC. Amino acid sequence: CASSDSSSYNEQFF.

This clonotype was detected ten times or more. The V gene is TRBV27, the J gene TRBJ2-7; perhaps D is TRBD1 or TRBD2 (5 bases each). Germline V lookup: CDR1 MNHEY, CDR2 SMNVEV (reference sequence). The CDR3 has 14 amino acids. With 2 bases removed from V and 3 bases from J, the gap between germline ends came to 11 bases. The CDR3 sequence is CASSLTSGGYEQYF. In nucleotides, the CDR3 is TGTGCCAGCAGTTTAACCAGTGGGGGCTACGAGCAGTACTTC.

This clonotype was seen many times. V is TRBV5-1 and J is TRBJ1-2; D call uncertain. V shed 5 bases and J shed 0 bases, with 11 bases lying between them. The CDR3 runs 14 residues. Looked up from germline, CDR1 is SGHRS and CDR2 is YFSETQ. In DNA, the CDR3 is TGCGCCAGCAGTGTGGGCGAAGCTAACTATGGCTACACCTTC. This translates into CASSVGEANYGYTF.